This T cell receptor (beta chain) appears in the sequencing data of a study of blood T cell repertoires in COVID-19. Overall study: Acute-phase and convalescent COVID-19 samples originated in the United States, Italy and Spain.

As handled by the study authors: Reference gene primer amplification gave estimated nucleated cell counts. Libraries were prepared by immunoSEQ multiplex PCR; TCRdb keeps only in-frame clonotypes and omits some of them. The V and J calls and clone size were taken over from that table, and D and trimming were inferred from the DNA. The data contain around 31,000 clones, approximately 91% of them singletons. It was during active infection that Seattle patients were enrolled and then longitudinally followed. The sample taken for sequencing was peripheral blood. The receptor's source is a man in his fifties or sixties with COVID-19, enrolled during active disease.

CDR3 protein: CATSDWTGSGANVLTF. The CDR3 DNA is TGTGCCACCAGTGATTGGACAGGGTCTGGGGCCAACGTCCTGACTTTC. The rearrangement links TRBV24-1 to TRBJ2-6; 8 nucleotides agree with TRBD1. CDR3 length: 16 residues. With 2 bases clipped from V and 1 base from J, the junction kept 0 bases outside the gene matches. Germline values: CDR1 KGHDR, CDR2 SFDVKD.